The rows below give T cell receptor beta chains drawn from one sample of a study of T cell responses to AZD1222 COVID-19 vaccine. The protocol was immunoSEQ multiplex PCR, while the TCRdb copy is restricted to in-frame clones and leaves out a portion. Among about 97,000 clones listed, less than 90% were seen once. Sample: peripheral blood, taken on day 0 of AZD1222 vaccination. The source of these receptors is an adult in good health. Both conserved end residues are part of each CDR3. D genes are given only for firm matches. Rows may omit the clone size; those that give it use once, few, many or a size class.

d_gene: TRBD2
j_gene: TRBJ2-1
abundance: once
v_gene: TRBV30
CDR3aa: CAWSPGLVNEQFF
CDR3nt: TGTGCCTGGAGCCCAGGACTAGTTAATGAGCAGTTCTTC

d_gene: -
j_gene: TRBJ1-1
abundance: -
v_gene: TRBV11-2
CDR3aa: CASSAKLGNTEAFF
CDR3nt: TGTGCCAGCAGCGCCAAGCTAGGGAACACTGAAGCTTTCTTT

d_gene: -
j_gene: TRBJ1-2
abundance: -
v_gene: TRBV12-3/TRBV12-4
CDR3aa: CASSLVNNYGYTF
CDR3nt: TGTGCCAGCAGTTTGGTGAATAACTATGGCTACACCTTC

d_gene: -
j_gene: TRBJ2-1
abundance: -
v_gene: TRBV5-4
CDR3aa: CASSPQAVYSYNEQFF
CDR3nt: TGTGCCAGCAGCCCTCAAGCGGTCTACTCCTACAATGAGCAGTTCTTC

d_gene: -
j_gene: TRBJ2-7
abundance: few
v_gene: TRBV6-5
CDR3aa: CASSSQEGLAREQYF
CDR3nt: TGTGCCAGCAGTTCTCAGGAAGGGCTAGCGAGGGAGCAGTACTTC

d_gene: -
j_gene: TRBJ1-3
abundance: few
v_gene: TRBV9
CDR3aa: CASSVVGDGNTIYF
CDR3nt: TGTGCCAGCAGCGTAGTAGGGGATGGAAACACCATATATTTT

d_gene: -
j_gene: TRBJ1-3
abundance: once
v_gene: TRBV6-1
CDR3aa: CASSEAWHSGNTIYF
CDR3nt: TGTGCCAGCAGTGAAGCTTGGCACTCTGGAAACACCATATATTTT

d_gene: TRBD1
j_gene: TRBJ1-2
abundance: -
v_gene: TRBV30
CDR3aa: CVGRGQVLPGYTF
CDR3nt: TGTGTTGGGAGGGGACAGGTTCTGCCTGGCTACACCTTC

d_gene: -
j_gene: TRBJ1-5
abundance: -
v_gene: TRBV19
CDR3aa: CASSIGGHSNQPQHF
CDR3nt: TGTGCCAGTAGTATAGGAGGACATAGCAATCAGCCCCAGCATTTT

d_gene: -
j_gene: TRBJ1-1
abundance: once
v_gene: TRBV6-5
CDR3aa: CASRDTSNTEAFF
CDR3nt: TGTGCCAGCAGAGACACCTCGAACACTGAAGCTTTCTTT

d_gene: -
j_gene: TRBJ2-7
abundance: -
v_gene: TRBV28
CDR3aa: CAANREGEIYEQYF
CDR3nt: TGTGCCGCCAACAGGGAGGGCGAGATCTACGAGCAGTACTTC

d_gene: -
j_gene: TRBJ2-1
abundance: -
v_gene: TRBV7-2
CDR3aa: CASSLDLGEQFF
CDR3nt: TGTGCCAGCAGCTTGGATTTGGGTGAGCAGTTCTTC

d_gene: TRBD2
j_gene: TRBJ2-7
abundance: -
v_gene: TRBV12-3/TRBV12-4
CDR3aa: CASSRTSPYEQYF
CDR3nt: TGTGCCAGCAGCCGGACTAGTCCCTACGAGCAGTACTTC

d_gene: -
j_gene: TRBJ2-7
abundance: -
v_gene: TRBV7-6
CDR3aa: CASSLTEIYSYEQYF
CDR3nt: TGTGCCAGCAGCTTAACCGAGATTTATTCTTACGAGCAGTACTTC

d_gene: -
j_gene: TRBJ1-4
abundance: -
v_gene: TRBV4-1
CDR3aa: CASSLGSNEKLFF
CDR3nt: TGCGCCAGCAGCCTGGGGTCTAATGAAAAACTGTTTTTT

d_gene: TRBD1
j_gene: TRBJ2-1
abundance: -
v_gene: TRBV11-3
CDR3aa: CASSLGPGTGGGNEQFF
CDR3nt: TGTGCCAGCAGCTTAGGGCCCGGGACAGGGGGCGGAAATGAGCAGTTCTTC

d_gene: -
j_gene: TRBJ1-1
abundance: -
v_gene: TRBV27
CDR3aa: CASRGTLNTEAFF
CDR3nt: TGTGCCAGCAGGGGGACGCTGAACACTGAAGCTTTCTTT

d_gene: -
j_gene: TRBJ2-7
abundance: -
v_gene: TRBV7-9
CDR3aa: CASSPEVSDEQYF
CDR3nt: TGTGCCAGCAGCCCAGAGGTCAGCGACGAGCAGTACTTC

d_gene: TRBD1
j_gene: TRBJ1-1
abundance: -
v_gene: TRBV7-6
CDR3aa: CASTTLGSGQGVWSGAFF
CDR3nt: TGTGCCAGCACCACACTAGGGTCGGGACAGGGGGTTTGGTCCGGAGCTTTCTTT

d_gene: -
j_gene: TRBJ1-2
abundance: -
v_gene: TRBV7-9
CDR3aa: CASSLGPSPALDRTGYTF
CDR3nt: TGTGCCAGCAGCTTAGGCCCCTCGCCAGCCTTAGACAGGACAGGCTACACCTTC

d_gene: TRBD1
j_gene: TRBJ1-1
abundance: once
v_gene: TRBV5-1
CDR3aa: CASSSGQGLGNTEAFF
CDR3nt: TGCGCCAGCAGCTCGGGACAGGGCCTGGGGAACACTGAGGCTTTCTTT

d_gene: TRBD2
j_gene: TRBJ2-2
abundance: -
v_gene: TRBV11-2
CDR3aa: CASSLLAGNLAELFF
CDR3nt: TGTGCCAGCAGCTTACTAGCGGGAAACCTAGCGGAGCTGTTTTTT

d_gene: TRBD2
j_gene: TRBJ2-5
abundance: -
v_gene: TRBV19
CDR3aa: CASSMALAGVRETQYF
CDR3nt: TGTGCCAGTAGTATGGCTCTAGCGGGAGTAAGGGAGACCCAGTACTTC

d_gene: -
j_gene: TRBJ2-5
abundance: -
v_gene: TRBV14
CDR3aa: CASSQSGTPFQETQYF
CDR3nt: TGTGCCAGCAGCCAATCCGGGACACCCTTCCAAGAGACCCAGTACTTC

d_gene: -
j_gene: TRBJ1-6
abundance: -
v_gene: TRBV7-3
CDR3aa: CASSVDRDSPLHF
CDR3nt: TGTGCCAGCAGCGTTGACAGAGATTCACCCCTCCACTTT

d_gene: TRBD1
j_gene: TRBJ1-4
abundance: -
v_gene: TRBV4-1
CDR3aa: CASSRYGDSATNEKLFF
CDR3nt: TGCGCCAGCAGCCGCTACGGGGACAGTGCAACTAATGAAAAACTGTTTTTT

d_gene: -
j_gene: TRBJ2-1
abundance: -
v_gene: TRBV20-1
CDR3aa: CSASWLADSYNEQFF
CDR3nt: TGCAGTGCTAGTTGGTTAGCCGATAGTTACAATGAGCAGTTCTTC

d_gene: -
j_gene: TRBJ2-3
abundance: -
v_gene: TRBV5-1
CDR3aa: CASRSRRDTQYF
CDR3nt: TGCGCCAGCAGGTCCCGGAGGGATACGCAGTATTTT

d_gene: TRBD2
j_gene: TRBJ2-1
abundance: -
v_gene: TRBV12-3/TRBV12-4
CDR3aa: CASSSRTSWQFF
CDR3nt: TGTGCCAGCAGTTCGCGGACTAGCTGGCAGTTCTTC

d_gene: TRBD1
j_gene: TRBJ1-1
abundance: -
v_gene: TRBV5-4
CDR3aa: CASSRQGADEAFF
CDR3nt: TGTGCCAGCAGCCGACAGGGGGCCGATGAAGCTTTCTTT

d_gene: -
j_gene: TRBJ2-7
abundance: -
v_gene: TRBV21-1
CDR3aa: CASRNYEQYF
CDR3nt: TGTGCCAGCAGAAACTACGAGCAGTACTTC

d_gene: TRBD1
j_gene: TRBJ2-1
abundance: few
v_gene: TRBV10-1
CDR3aa: CASSLDRANEQFF
CDR3nt: TGCGCCAGCAGTCTCGACAGGGCGAATGAGCAGTTCTTC

d_gene: -
j_gene: TRBJ2-7
abundance: -
v_gene: TRBV5-6
CDR3aa: CASSFGTGKIYEQYF
CDR3nt: TGTGCCAGCAGCTTTGGCACAGGTAAGATCTACGAGCAGTACTTC

d_gene: TRBD2
j_gene: TRBJ2-1
abundance: -
v_gene: TRBV6-5
CDR3aa: CASSSSPGTSPHEQFF
CDR3nt: TGTGCCAGCAGTTCCAGCCCCGGGACTAGCCCCCATGAGCAGTTCTTC

d_gene: -
j_gene: TRBJ1-1
abundance: few
v_gene: TRBV5-1
CDR3aa: CASSLRVSSENTEAFF
CDR3nt: TGCGCCAGCAGCCTGAGGGTCTCCTCCGAAAACACTGAAGCTTTCTTT

d_gene: TRBD1
j_gene: TRBJ2-5
abundance: -
v_gene: TRBV18
CDR3aa: CASTYHRGQETQYF
CDR3nt: TGTGCCAGCACGTATCACAGGGGGCAAGAGACCCAGTACTTC

d_gene: TRBD1
j_gene: TRBJ1-1
abundance: -
v_gene: TRBV30
CDR3aa: CAWRRNWGDRGGTEAFF
CDR3nt: TGTGCCTGGAGGAGGAACTGGGGGGACAGGGGAGGGACTGAAGCTTTCTTT

d_gene: TRBD2
j_gene: TRBJ2-5
abundance: -
v_gene: TRBV3-1/TRBV3-2
CDR3aa: CAISGSQETQYF
CDR3nt: TGTGCCATTAGCGGGTCACAAGAGACCCAGTACTTC

d_gene: TRBD1
j_gene: TRBJ2-7
abundance: -
v_gene: TRBV7-9
CDR3aa: CASSSWTGDHEQYF
CDR3nt: TGTGCCAGCAGCTCCTGGACAGGGGACCACGAGCAGTACTTC

d_gene: -
j_gene: TRBJ1-5
abundance: -
v_gene: TRBV18
CDR3aa: CASSPPGGGRSNQPQHF
CDR3nt: TGTGCCAGCTCACCACCCGGTGGGGGGCGAAGCAATCAGCCCCAGCATTTT

d_gene: -
j_gene: TRBJ1-1
abundance: -
v_gene: TRBV28
CDR3aa: CASSLAGFLVNTEAFF
CDR3nt: TGTGCCAGCAGCCTAGCAGGGTTTTTAGTGAACACTGAAGCTTTCTTT

d_gene: -
j_gene: TRBJ1-1
abundance: -
v_gene: TRBV12-5
CDR3aa: CASGLVRGDRRNTEAFF
CDR3nt: TGTGCTAGTGGTTTGGTACGAGGGGATCGGAGGAACACTGAAGCTTTCTTT

d_gene: -
j_gene: TRBJ2-3
abundance: once
v_gene: TRBV6-5
CDR3aa: CASTDLAGSTDTQYF
CDR3nt: TGTGCCAGCACCGACCTGGCGGGGAGCACAGATACGCAGTATTTT

d_gene: -
j_gene: TRBJ2-1
abundance: once
v_gene: TRBV9
CDR3aa: CASSVPGRNEQFF
CDR3nt: TGTGCCAGCAGCGTTCCCGGGCGGAATGAGCAGTTCTTC

d_gene: TRBD1
j_gene: TRBJ2-1
abundance: -
v_gene: TRBV29-1
CDR3aa: CSLHPTGGDEQFF
CDR3nt: TGCAGCTTACACCCGACAGGGGGGGATGAGCAGTTCTTC

d_gene: TRBD2
j_gene: TRBJ2-3
abundance: -
v_gene: TRBV30
CDR3aa: CAWSRREEGTQYF
CDR3nt: TGTGCCTGGAGCAGGCGGGAGGAAGGTACGCAGTATTTT

d_gene: -
j_gene: TRBJ2-2
abundance: -
v_gene: TRBV7-9
CDR3aa: CASRGEGELFF
CDR3nt: TGTGCCAGCAGGGGTGAAGGGGAGCTGTTTTTT

d_gene: TRBD2
j_gene: TRBJ2-7
abundance: -
v_gene: TRBV6-6
CDR3aa: CASSYSLSAGAGEQYF
CDR3nt: TGTGCCAGCAGTTACAGTCTCTCAGCGGGAGCCGGCGAGCAGTACTTC

d_gene: -
j_gene: TRBJ2-7
abundance: -
v_gene: TRBV10-2
CDR3aa: CASSETGGLVIHEQYF
CDR3nt: TGCGCCAGCAGTGAGACCGGCGGGTTAGTTATCCACGAGCAGTACTTC

d_gene: -
j_gene: TRBJ1-5
abundance: -
v_gene: TRBV3-1/TRBV3-2
CDR3aa: CASSQDSRGRQPQHF
CDR3nt: TGTGCCAGCAGCCAAGATTCCCGGGGACGGCAGCCCCAGCATTTT

d_gene: -
j_gene: TRBJ1-2
abundance: -
v_gene: TRBV6-5
CDR3aa: CASSYSAGANYGYTF
CDR3nt: TGTGCCAGCAGTTACTCGGCAGGAGCTAACTATGGCTACACCTTC

d_gene: -
j_gene: TRBJ2-1
abundance: -
v_gene: TRBV19
CDR3aa: CASALNPGLVNNEQFF
CDR3nt: TGTGCCAGTGCTCTAAATCCGGGGCTCGTAAACAATGAGCAGTTCTTC

d_gene: -
j_gene: TRBJ1-1
abundance: -
v_gene: TRBV29-1
CDR3aa: CSVVWGTFTEAFF
CDR3nt: TGCAGCGTTGTATGGGGGACCTTCACTGAAGCTTTCTTT

d_gene: -
j_gene: TRBJ2-7
abundance: -
v_gene: TRBV7-8
CDR3aa: CASSLFGVTYEQYF
CDR3nt: TGTGCCAGCAGCTTATTTGGGGTTACCTACGAGCAGTACTTC

d_gene: TRBD1
j_gene: TRBJ2-2
abundance: -
v_gene: TRBV5-1
CDR3aa: CASSRGITVVSANTGELFF
CDR3nt: TGCGCCAGCTCCAGGGGGATAACAGTCGTAAGTGCGAACACCGGGGAGCTGTTTTTT